Below are 2 T cell receptor beta chains sequenced from a single sample in a study of T cell responses to AZD1222 COVID-19 vaccine. Here immunoSEQ multiplex PCR was the method, and the copy in TCRdb shows in-frame clones only, minus some. The sample yields some 160,000 clones, around 93% seen once. The specimen comprised peripheral blood, sampled on day 0 of AZD1222 vaccination. These receptors originate from an adult in good health.

The chain carries TRBV18 and TRBJ1-2, with D unresolved. The CDR3 is 14 residues long. In germline, CDR1 is KGHSH, CDR2 LQKENI. The V end was cut by 5 bases, the J end by 8 bases, with 18 bases between. The CDR3 reads CASSAQSGVGGYTF. In DNA form, the CDR3 reads TGTGCCAGCTCAGCTCAAAGCGGAGTAGGAGGCTACACCTTC.

The J gene is TRBJ2-1, the V gene TRBV7-2, with D maybe TRBD2 (6 bases). The V and J ends lost 3 bases and 10 bases respectively, with 25 bases between them. The CDR3 has 17 amino acids. Looked up from germline, CDR1 is SGHTA and CDR2 is FQGNSA. CDR3 coding DNA: TGTGCCAGCAGCTTGTCAATCGAATTGGGACTCACGGGCGAGCAGTTCTTC. Its protein product is CASSLSIELGLTGEQFF.